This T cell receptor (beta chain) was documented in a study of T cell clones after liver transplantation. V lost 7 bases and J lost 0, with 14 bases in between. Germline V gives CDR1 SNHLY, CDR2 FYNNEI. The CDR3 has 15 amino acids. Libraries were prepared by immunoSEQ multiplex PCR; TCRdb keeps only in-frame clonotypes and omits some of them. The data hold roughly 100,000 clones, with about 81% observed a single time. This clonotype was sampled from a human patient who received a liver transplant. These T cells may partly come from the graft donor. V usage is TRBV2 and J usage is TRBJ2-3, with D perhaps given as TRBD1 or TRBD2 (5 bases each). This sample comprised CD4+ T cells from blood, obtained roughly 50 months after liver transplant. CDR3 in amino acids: CASTLGGFSTDTQYF. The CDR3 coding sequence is TGTGCCAGCACCCTTGGGGGATTTAGCACAGATACGCAGTATTTT.